The sequence of this T cell receptor (beta chain) was determined in a study of regulatory T cells in long-lasting Graves disease. This clonotype came up many times. The CDR3 loop spans 13 amino acids. The J segment lost 3 bases and the V segment lost 6 bases, leaving 7 bases of the junction unmatched. Germline V gives CDR1 DFQATT, CDR2 SNEGSKA (reference sequence). The time point is: newly diagnosed GD, antithyroid drugs for less than 3 months. There was RNA extracted from PBMCs, and the TCR library was made from it. Building the TCR beta libraries relied on iRepertoire HTBI primers, and CDR3 regions underwent Arm-PCR. TCRdb fed the multiplex PCR reads into MiXCR, producing one record per CDR3 protein. Of some 340,000 distinct CDR3 sequences listed, about 11% are singletons. The same sample was also studied in work on T cells in Graves' hyperthyroidism and ophthalmopathy.

Material: peripheral blood mononuclear cells (PBMCs), obtained at new diagnosis, from a patient treated with antithyroid drugs. The gene calls are TRBV20-1 and TRBJ2-5, with 7 bases matching TRBD2. The sequence was collected from a woman aged 18-29 years with Graves disease. CDR3 sequence reads: CSARTGTKETQYF. In DNA form, the CDR3 reads TGCAGTGCGAGAACCGGGACTAAAGAGACCCAGTACTTC.